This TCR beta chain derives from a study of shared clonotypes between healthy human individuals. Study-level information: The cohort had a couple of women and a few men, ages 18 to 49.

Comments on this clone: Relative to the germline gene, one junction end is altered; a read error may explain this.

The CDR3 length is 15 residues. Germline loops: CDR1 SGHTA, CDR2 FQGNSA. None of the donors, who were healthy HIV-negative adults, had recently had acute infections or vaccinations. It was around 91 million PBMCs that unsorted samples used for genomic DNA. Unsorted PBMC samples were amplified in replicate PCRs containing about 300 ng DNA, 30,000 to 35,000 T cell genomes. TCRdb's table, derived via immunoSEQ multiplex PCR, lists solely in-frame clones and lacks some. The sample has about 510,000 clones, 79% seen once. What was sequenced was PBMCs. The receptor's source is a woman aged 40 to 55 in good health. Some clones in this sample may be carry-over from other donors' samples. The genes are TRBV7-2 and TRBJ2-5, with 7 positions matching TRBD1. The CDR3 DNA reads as TGTGCCAGCAGCCTAGCCGGGACAGCCCAAGAGACCCAGTACTTC. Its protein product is CASSLAGTAQETQYF.